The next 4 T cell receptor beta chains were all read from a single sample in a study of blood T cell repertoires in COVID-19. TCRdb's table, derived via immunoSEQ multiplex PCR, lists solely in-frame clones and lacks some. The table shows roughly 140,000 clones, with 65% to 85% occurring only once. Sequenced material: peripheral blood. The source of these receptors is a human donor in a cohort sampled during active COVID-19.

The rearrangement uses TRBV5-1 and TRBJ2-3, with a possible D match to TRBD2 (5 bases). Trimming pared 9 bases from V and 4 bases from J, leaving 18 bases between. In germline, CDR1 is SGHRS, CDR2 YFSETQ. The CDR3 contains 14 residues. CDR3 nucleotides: TGCGCCACCCGATCCGGGGTCTCGGCAGATACGCAGTATTTT. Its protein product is CATRSGVSADTQYF.

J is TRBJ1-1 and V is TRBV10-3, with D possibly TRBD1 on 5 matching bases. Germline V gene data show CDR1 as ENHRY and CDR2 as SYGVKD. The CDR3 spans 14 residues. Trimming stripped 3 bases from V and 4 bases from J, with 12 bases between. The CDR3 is CAISETAQGTEAFF. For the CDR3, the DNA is TGTGCCATCAGTGAAACAGCCCAGGGCACTGAAGCTTTCTTT.

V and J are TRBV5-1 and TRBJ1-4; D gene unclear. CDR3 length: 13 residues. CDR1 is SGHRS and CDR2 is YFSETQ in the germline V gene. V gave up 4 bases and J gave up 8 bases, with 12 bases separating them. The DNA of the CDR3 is TGCGCCAGCAGCCCCAATGCGGGGGAAAAACTGTTTTTT. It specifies CASSPNAGEKLFF. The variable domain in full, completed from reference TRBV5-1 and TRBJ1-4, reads KAGVTQTPRYLIKTRGQQVTLSCSPISGHRSVSWYQQTPGQGLQFLFEYFSETQRNKGNFPGRFSGRQFSNSRSEMNVSTLELGDSALYLCASSPNAGEKLFFGSGTQLSVL.

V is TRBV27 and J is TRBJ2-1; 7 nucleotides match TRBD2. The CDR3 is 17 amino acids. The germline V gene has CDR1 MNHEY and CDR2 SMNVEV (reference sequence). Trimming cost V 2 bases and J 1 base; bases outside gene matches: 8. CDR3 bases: TGTGCCAGCAGTTTAAGACGGGCGGGGGTATCCTACAATGAGCAGTTCTTC. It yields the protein CASSLRRAGVSYNEQFF.